The present T cell receptor beta chain was sequenced within a study of CD8 T cells in ankylosing spondylitis. Study observations and caveats: Reportedly, significant enrichment of disease-linked clones occurred in matched ankylosing spondylitis synovial fluid. With a CD8+ phenotype, disease-linked clones were relatively rare in peripheral blood. Reactive arthritis synovial fluid and blood were previously reported to contain some motif variants. Typical of ankylosing spondylitis blood, it appeared, was a TCR beta motif of several highly homologous variants.

TCR beta libraries were made by quantitative 5'-RACE with molecular barcodes. MiXCR, applied by TCRdb to the 5' RACE reads, yields one record per CDR3 protein. Here the sample spans fewer than 450,000 distinct CDR3 sequences, 17% being singletons. The J segment lost 0 bases and the V segment lost 6 bases, leaving 4 bases of the junction unmatched. Per the germline V gene, CDR1 is DFQATT and CDR2 is SNEGSKA (reference sequence). The CDR3 runs to 13 residues. This clonotype was observed a few times. The target antigen is unknown. The sample was blood, either unsorted or a sorted T cell fraction (not recorded which). The sequence derives from a male donor with ankylosing spondylitis. The V and J genes are TRBV20-1 and TRBJ1-1; 7 nucleotides match TRBD1. Here the CDR3 reads CSAKTGLNTEAFF. Written as DNA, the CDR3 is TGCAGTGCAAAGACAGGGTTGAACACTGAAGCTTTCTTT.